Below, 27 T cell receptor beta chains from the same sample are listed, as sequenced in a study of early T cells in non-severe SARS-CoV-2 infection. MiXCR, applied by TCRdb to the 5' RACE reads, yields one record per CDR3 protein. Found here are about 59,000 distinct CDR3 sequences, roughly a tenth of them singletons; the top ten hold 1.5% to 2%. Material for sequencing was whole blood. These TCRs come from an adult who was a healthcare worker with PCR-confirmed SARS-CoV-2 infection or an uninfected control (not recorded which).

J is TRBJ2-1 and V is TRBV12-3 or TRBV12-4; 9 nucleotides line up with TRBD2. V dropped 7 bases and J dropped 7; count of bases not matched to a gene: 11. The CDR3 covers 15 residues. The CDR3 region has the DNA TGTGCCAGCACCTCTTTACTGACTAGCGGTAATGAGCAGTTCTTC. Translated: CASTSLLTSGNEQFF.

The rearrangement uses TRBV12-3 or TRBV12-4 and TRBJ2-1; 9 nucleotides line up with TRBD1. The CDR3 consists of 15 residues. V was clipped by 5 bases and J by 4 bases; unmatched bases: 6. The CDR3: CASSPTGGSYNEQFF. The DNA for the CDR3 is TGTGCCAGCAGTCCTACAGGGGGCTCTTACAATGAGCAGTTCTTC.

This clonotype was observed a handful of times. CDR3 sequence (DNA): TGTGCCAGCAGGCAACCTAGAGGACCGAACACTGAAGCTTTCTTT. This sequence encodes CASRQPRGPNTEAFF. The chain combines TRBV6-6 with TRBJ1-1, with D uncertain. Trimming took 6 bases from V and 1 from J, leaving 15 bases between them. This CDR3 spans 15 amino acids. CDR1 is MNHNY and CDR2 is SVGAGI in the germline V gene (reference sequence).

This clonotype was found many times. The chain has TRBV25-1 and TRBJ2-3; D call uncertain. The CDR3 is 13 amino acids. Trimming removed 4 bases from V and 5 bases from J, with 10 bases in between. Per the germline V gene, CDR1 is MGHDK and CDR2 is SYGVNS. CDR3 DNA sequence: TGTGCCAGCAGTGTGGCCGGCAGAGATACGCAGTATTTT. Amino acid sequence: CASSVAGRDTQYF.

This clonotype occurred a few times. The genes are TRBV29-1 and TRBJ2-1, with no clear D. This CDR3 has 13 amino acids. V lost 3 bases and J 6 bases, leaving 12 bases between the germline ends. Germline V gives CDR1 SQVTM, CDR2 ANQGSEA. The CDR3 DNA reads as TGCAGCGTTGATACGGTGGCCGGCAATGAGCAGTTCTTC. It codes for CSVDTVAGNEQFF.

CDR3: CASSPTGQGGNGYTF. CDR3 nucleotide sequence: TGTGCCAGCAGCCCAACGGGACAGGGAGGGAATGGCTACACCTTC. J is TRBJ1-2 and V is TRBV11-2; 9 positions agree with TRBD1. This CDR3 contains 15 residues. Germline trimming cut 5 bases from V and 6 bases from J; bases unmatched to any gene: 10. Germline assignment: CDR1 SGHAT and CDR2 FQNNGV. Full variable domain (rest looked up from reference TRBV11-2 and TRBJ1-2): EAGVAQSPRYKIIEKRQSVAFWCNPISGHATLYWYQQILGQGPKLLIQFQNNGVVDDSQLPKDRFSAERLKGVDSTLKIQPAKLEDSAVYLCASSPTGQGGNGYTFGSGTRLTVV.

This clonotype was recorded many times. CDR3 region: CSVRERTDYYNEQFF. The CDR3 DNA is TGCAGCGTCCGCGAGAGGACGGATTACTACAATGAGCAGTTCTTC. V is TRBV29-1 and J is TRBJ2-1, with unresolved D. The CDR3 runs 15 residues. V lost 6 bases and J lost 3, with 18 bases in between. Per the germline V gene, CDR1 is SQVTM and CDR2 is ANQGSEA.

This clonotype has at least ten counts. The gene calls are TRBV29-1 and TRBJ1-1, with 7 nucleotides matching TRBD1. V was pared by 5 bases and J by 4 bases, with 4 bases of the junction left unmatched. This CDR3 comprises 12 residues. The germline gives CDR1 SQVTM, CDR2 ANQGSEA. CDR3 residues: CSVPTGPTEAFF. CDR3 bases: TGCAGCGTTCCGACAGGGCCCACTGAAGCTTTCTTT. Full variable domain (rest looked up from reference TRBV29-1 and TRBJ1-1): SAVISQKPSRDICQRGTSLTIQCQVDSQVTMMFWYRQQPGQSLTLIATANQGSEATYESGFVIDKFPISRPNLTFSTLTVSNMSPEDSSIYLCSVPTGPTEAFFGQGTRLTVV.

This clonotype came up many times. The V call is TRBV29-1, the J call TRBJ1-3; D not certain. Germline CDR1 is SQVTM and CDR2 is ANQGSEA. CDR3 length: 13 residues. The CDR3 reads CRPLRTSGNTIYF. The CDR3 DNA follows: TGCAGGCCTCTCCGGACGTCTGGAAACACCATATATTTT. Full variable domain (rest looked up from reference TRBV29-1 and TRBJ1-3): SAVISQKPSRDICQRGTSLTIQCQVDSQVTMMFWYRQQPGQSLTLIATANQGSEATYESGFVIDKFPISRPNLTFSTLTVSNMSPEDSSIYLCRPLRTSGNTIYFGEGSWLTVV.

At least ten counts were recorded for this clonotype. The chain carries TRBV7-9 and TRBJ2-7, with 9 bases that match TRBD2. The V gene end was trimmed by 6 bases and the J gene end by 2 bases; junction bases not matched to a gene: 8. Per the germline V gene, CDR1 is SEHNR and CDR2 is FQNEAQ (reference sequence). This CDR3 comprises 15 residues. In nucleotides, the CDR3 is TGTGCCAGCAGTCCCCCAGCGGGGGGTACCTACGAGCAGTACTTC. Translation: CASSPPAGGTYEQYF.

This clonotype was seen more than once but under ten times. The chain employs TRBV7-2 and TRBJ2-7; the match to TRBD2 covers 12 bases. The germline V gene has CDR1 SGHTA and CDR2 FQGNSA. Trimming cost V 7 bases and J 3 bases; bases outside gene matches: 4. The CDR3 has 14 amino acids. CDR3 sequence reads: CASTSSGGVYEQYF. The CDR3 DNA sequence: TGTGCCAGCACTTCTAGCGGGGGGGTCTACGAGCAGTACTTC.

J is TRBJ2-3 and V is TRBV7-2; D gene ambiguous. The CDR3 is 15 residues long. V lost 6 bases, J lost 0 bases, and 13 bases lay in between. Looked up from germline, CDR1 is SGHTA and CDR2 is FQGNSA. CDR3 bases: TGTGCCAGCAGTAGTCTCGGACGGAGCACAGATACGCAGTATTTT. Translated: CASSSLGRSTDTQYF.

This clonotype was counted only a few times. The rearrangement uses TRBV12-3 or TRBV12-4 and TRBJ2-5, with D possibly matching TRBD1 (6 bases). CDR3 length: 13 residues. V was clipped by 5 bases and J by 5 bases, with 12 bases between them. The CDR3 loop is CASSPGQKETQYF. The CDR3 nucleotides read TGTGCCAGCAGTCCCGGACAGAAGGAGACCCAGTACTTC.

This clonotype was observed at least ten times. V usage is TRBV18 and J usage is TRBJ1-1; unclear D gene. The germline V gene has CDR1 KGHSH and CDR2 LQKENI. The CDR3 has 16 amino acids. With 3 bases removed from V and 5 bases from J, the gap between germline ends came to 19 bases. DNA of the CDR3: TGTGCCAGCTCACCTACCACACGGGGTACTCGAACTGAAGCTTTCTTT. Translated: CASSPTTRGTRTEAFF.

This clonotype was detected a few times. The chain recombines TRBV20-1 with TRBJ2-2; no clear D. The V and J ends lost 1 base and 11 bases respectively, with 17 bases between them. From germline, CDR1 is DFQATT and CDR2 SNEGSKA (reference sequence). The CDR3 runs to 14 residues. The CDR3 nucleotides read TGCAGTGCTAGAGCTAGAACCTTTTTGGGAGAGCTGTTTTTT. Amino acid sequence: CSARARTFLGELFF.

The rearrangement links TRBV6-1 to TRBJ2-7; tentatively, D is TRBD1 (6 bases). Germline V gene lookup returns CDR1 MNHNS and CDR2 SASEGT. This CDR3 region has 16 residues. Trimming left V 4 bases short and J 2 bases short, with 18 bases between. The CDR3 loop is CASSVGSGTLAYEQYF. The DNA of the CDR3 is TGTGCCAGCAGTGTAGGCTCGGGGACATTAGCCTACGAGCAGTACTTC.

This clonotype was recorded many times. The chain combines TRBV5-1 with TRBJ2-4; D possibly corresponds to TRBD2 (5 bases). V gave up 2 bases and J gave up 1 base, with 22 bases separating them. Germline V lookup: CDR1 SGHRS, CDR2 YFSETQ. The CDR3 runs to 19 residues. CDR3 sequence: CASSLGPTGLSSAKNIQYF. CDR3 nucleotides: TGCGCCAGCAGCTTAGGGCCAACGGGGTTAAGCTCGGCCAAAAACATTCAGTACTTC.

In this sample, this clonotype turned up many times. The rearrangement links TRBV19 to TRBJ1-5, with TRBD1 matching over 8 bases. The germline gives CDR1 LNHDA, CDR2 SQIVND (reference sequence). The V segment lost 5 bases and the J segment 6 bases; nucleotides outside the gene matches: 12. CDR3 length equals 16 residues. CDR3 loop: CASSPQGAHRGQPQHF. DNA of the CDR3: TGTGCCAGTAGTCCCCAGGGGGCCCATCGGGGTCAGCCCCAGCATTTT.

This clonotype was detected a few times. The chain joins TRBV5-4 to TRBJ2-6; D ambiguous. This CDR3 has 15 amino acids. Trimming stripped 5 bases from V and 0 bases from J, with 9 bases between. Germline V gene lookup returns CDR1 SGHNT and CDR2 YYREEE (reference sequence). CDR3 loop: CASSEIFSGANVLTF. Written as DNA, the CDR3 is TGTGCCAGCAGTGAGATCTTCTCTGGGGCCAACGTCCTGACTTTC. The full variable domain, rest sourced from reference TRBV5-4 and TRBJ2-6, is ETGVTQSPTHLIKTRGQQVTLRCSSQSGHNTVSWYQQALGQGPQFIFQYYREEENGRGNFPPRFSGLQFPNYSSELNVNALELDDSALYLCASSEIFSGANVLTFGAGSRLTVL.

The sample holds many counts of this clonotype. The rearrangement links TRBV11-2 to TRBJ2-7, with TRBD2 identical over 15 bases. Germline trimming cut 2 bases from V and 6 bases from J; bases unmatched to any gene: 5. Germline-derived CDR1 and CDR2 are SGHAT and FQNNGV. There are 16 residues in the CDR3. The CDR3 reads CASSLFGTSGGREQYF. The CDR3, as DNA: TGTGCCAGCAGCTTATTTGGGACTAGCGGGGGGCGCGAGCAGTACTTC.

The genes are TRBV12-3 or TRBV12-4 and TRBJ1-5; D uncertain. V shed 4 bases and J shed 3 bases, with 13 bases lying between them. The CDR3 has 15 residues. In DNA, the CDR3 is TGTGCCAGCAGTTGGATGGGAGCGGACAATCAGCCCCAGCATTTT. This encodes CASSWMGADNQPQHF.

The genes are TRBV29-1 and TRBJ1-2; D possibly corresponds to TRBD1 (5 bases). Trimming left V 3 bases short and J 6 bases short, with 14 bases between. The CDR3 loop spans 13 amino acids. Germline CDR1 and CDR2: SQVTM and ANQGSEA. In DNA form, the CDR3 reads TGCAGCGTTGAGGCAGGGCGGGCGGATGGCTACACCTTC. This encodes CSVEAGRADGYTF.

This clonotype was detected many times. The rearrangement joins TRBV10-2 to TRBJ2-7; D gene uncertain. The CDR3 totals 13 residues. Trimming removed 0 bases from V and 3 bases from J, with 6 bases in between. Germline CDR1 and CDR2: WSHSY and SAAADI. The CDR3 here is CASSESPFYEQYF. In DNA, the CDR3 is TGCGCCAGCAGTGAGTCACCTTTCTACGAGCAGTACTTC.

This clonotype was observed at least ten times. The DNA of the CDR3 is TGTGCCAGCAGCGCCCAGGGGGCGAAGAACACTGAAGCTTTCTTT. Translated: CASSAQGAKNTEAFF. The chain employs TRBV9 and TRBJ1-1, with 8 bases identical to TRBD1. Per germline, CDR1 SGDLS and CDR2 YYNGEE. The CDR3 runs to 15 residues. V gave up 3 bases and J gave up 1 base; unmatched junction bases: 5.

Here the CDR3 reads CASSKHRDGYTF. Written as DNA, the CDR3 is TGTGCCAGCAGCAAACACAGGGATGGCTACACCTTC. V and J are TRBV7-2 and TRBJ1-2, with D possibly matching TRBD1 (6 bases). Germline V gene sequence: CDR1 SGHTA, CDR2 FQGNSA. V lost 5 bases and J lost 6, with 10 bases in between. This CDR3 is built from 12 residues.

This clonotype has just a few counts. The chain combines TRBV7-9 with TRBJ2-5, with 13 nucleotides matching TRBD2. Germline CDR1 and CDR2: SEHNR and FQNEAQ (reference sequence). CDR3 length: 14 amino acids. With V trimmed by 5 bases and J by 5 bases, 2 bases remained unmatched. CDR3 sequence reads: CASSGTSGVETQYF. The CDR3 DNA reads TGTGCCAGCAGCGGGACTAGCGGGGTGGAGACCCAGTACTTC.

This clonotype has just a few counts. This chain connects TRBV10-2 to TRBJ2-2; 7 bases line up with TRBD1. Germline V gene data show CDR1 as WSHSY and CDR2 as SAAADI. V trimming: 4 bases; J trimming: 5 bases; junction bases outside the gene matches: 7. This CDR3 contains 15 residues. The CDR3 loop is CASSADREWTGELFF. DNA of the CDR3: TGCGCCAGCAGTGCCGACAGGGAGTGGACCGGGGAGCTGTTTTTT.